This T cell receptor (beta chain) was captured in a study of long-term antiretroviral therapy in people with HIV. CDR3 length equals 18 residues. Per the germline V gene, CDR1 is MDHEN and CDR2 is SYDVKM. With 3 bases clipped from V and 3 bases from J, the junction kept 17 bases outside the gene matches. The libraries were made with immunoSEQ v3.0 at survey level. The table came from immunoSEQ multiplex PCR; TCRdb's copy has only in-frame clones and leaves some out. The profile shows 25,000 to 35,000 clones, about 95% of them singletons. This chain uses TRBV28 with TRBJ2-7; TRBD2 agrees at 7 bases. Sequenced material: unsorted PBMCs, taken 6 to 6.5 years after starting antiretroviral therapy. This TCR was recovered from a young man with HIV. In DNA, the CDR3 is TGTGCCAGCAGTTTCTCCCCAAGGGCGGCGGGAGCCCACTACGAGCAGTACTTC. It codes for CASSFSPRAAGAHYEQYF.